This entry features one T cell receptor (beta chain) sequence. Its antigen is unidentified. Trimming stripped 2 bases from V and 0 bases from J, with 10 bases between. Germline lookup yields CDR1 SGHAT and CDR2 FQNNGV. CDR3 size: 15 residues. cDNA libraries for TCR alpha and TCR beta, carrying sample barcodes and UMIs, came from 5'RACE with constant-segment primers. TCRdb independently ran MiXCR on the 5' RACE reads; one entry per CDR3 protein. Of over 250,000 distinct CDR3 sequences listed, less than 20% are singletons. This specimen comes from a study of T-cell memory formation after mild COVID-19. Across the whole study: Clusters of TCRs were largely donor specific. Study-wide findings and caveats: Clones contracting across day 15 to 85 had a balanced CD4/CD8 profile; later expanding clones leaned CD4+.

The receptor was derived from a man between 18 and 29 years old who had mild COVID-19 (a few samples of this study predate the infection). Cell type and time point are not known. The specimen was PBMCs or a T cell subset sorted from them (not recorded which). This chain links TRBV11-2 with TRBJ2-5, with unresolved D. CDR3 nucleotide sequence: TGTGCCAGCAGCTTATTCCTGGCAGACCAAGAGACCCAGTACTTC. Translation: CASSLFLADQETQYF.